The T cell receptor beta chain under discussion was sequenced for a study of blood T cell repertoires in COVID-19. The overall study: Sites in the United States, Italy and Spain provided acute and convalescent COVID-19 samples. Sources were T cells, B-cell-depleted T cells, or PBMCs; the material itself was cDNA or gDNA.

Authors' data handling: Amplifying reference gene primers gave estimates of nucleated cell counts. This table comes from immunoSEQ multiplex PCR, and its TCRdb copy is limited to in-frame clones, with some not included. For V, J and clone size, that table is used; D and trimming come from the DNA. This repertoire shows about 300,000 clones, around nine tenths found once; its top ten account for roughly 1.3%. The CDR3 covers 13 residues. Between the trimmed V and J ends, which lost 2 bases and 8 bases, there was a span of 12 bases. CDR1 and CDR2 from the germline V gene are LGHNA and YSLEER. This clone was counted a single time.

The sequenced material came from peripheral blood. This receptor was taken from a man aged 70 or older with acute or convalescent COVID-19. This chain uses TRBV4-3 with TRBJ1-2, with D possibly TRBD1 on 6 matching bases. The DNA for the CDR3 is TGCGCCAGCAGCCAAAACAGGGCGGAAGGCTACACCTTC. Translation: CASSQNRAEGYTF.